These T cell receptor beta chains were read from a single sample in a study of regulatory dendritic cells for organ transplantation. Their recognized antigens are unknown. Sequenced by immunoSEQ multiplex PCR; TCRdb stores in-frame clones only, minus some. The sample gives roughly 20,000 clones, 80% to 90% of which show up once; about 0.7% is in the top ten. Sequences were obtained from naive CD4+ T cells from blood cultured with regulatory dendritic cells. The receptors come from a human donor in good health. Each CDR3 is given with its conserved first and last residue. D genes are given only for firm matches. Size values are once, few and many counts, or a class for expanded clones, and some rows have none.

TRBV28,-,-,TRBJ1-2,CASSLQVNYGYTF,TGTGCCAGCAGTCTACAGGTTAACTATGGCTACACCTTC
TRBV9,-,-,TRBJ1-2,CASSAGVGFYGYTF,TGTGCCAGCAGCGCAGGCGTGGGATTCTATGGCTACACCTTC
TRBV28,-,-,TRBJ1-5,CASTPQGNQPQHF,TGTGCCAGCACCCCCCAGGGAAACCAGCCCCAGCATTTT
TRBV2,-,-,TRBJ2-7,CASSEEVVGNEQYF,TGTGCCAGCAGTGAGGAGGTTGTGGGGAACGAGCAGTACTTC
TRBV5-8,-,once,TRBJ1-4,CASSPLPRLSVATNEKLFF,TGTGCCAGCAGCCCACTTCCCCGCTTGAGCGTCGCAACTAATGAAAAACTGTTTTTT
TRBV9,-,-,TRBJ1-3,CASSVVDPPGNTIYF,TGTGCCAGCAGCGTAGTGGATCCTCCTGGAAACACCATATATTTT
TRBV6-6,-,-,TRBJ1-5,CASSYDSNQPQHF,TGTGCCAGCAGTTACGATAGCAATCAGCCCCAGCATTTT
TRBV19,TRBD1,-,TRBJ2-2,CASSNPTPWTGTGELFF,TGTGCCAGTAGTAACCCCACCCCTTGGACAGGGACCGGGGAGCTGTTTTTT
TRBV25-1,-,-,TRBJ1-2,CASSGSKGYTF,TGTGCCAGCAGTGGGTCGAAGGGCTACACCTTC
TRBV19,-,few,TRBJ2-5,CASSITAARQETQYF,TGTGCCAGTAGTATAACGGCAGCCCGCCAAGAGACCCAGTACTTC
TRBV28,-,once,TRBJ1-2,CASSLQGYYGYTF,TGTGCCAGCAGTTTGCAGGGGTACTATGGCTACACCTTC
TRBV19,-,-,TRBJ1-5,CASRQISAGPQHF,TGTGCCAGTAGGCAGATATCAGCGGGGCCCCAGCATTTT
TRBV28,-,-,TRBJ2-6,CASSLPGRANVLTF,TGTGCCAGCAGTTTACCAGGGCGGGCCAACGTCCTGACTTTC
TRBV2,-,few,TRBJ1-5,CASSGQPYSNQPQHF,TGTGCCAGCAGTGGACAGCCTTATAGCAATCAGCCCCAGCATTTT
TRBV28,-,-,TRBJ2-3,CASSPPGYGRAAEGTQYF,TGTGCCAGCAGTCCCCCCGGTTACGGTCGGGCCGCCGAGGGTACGCAGTATTTT